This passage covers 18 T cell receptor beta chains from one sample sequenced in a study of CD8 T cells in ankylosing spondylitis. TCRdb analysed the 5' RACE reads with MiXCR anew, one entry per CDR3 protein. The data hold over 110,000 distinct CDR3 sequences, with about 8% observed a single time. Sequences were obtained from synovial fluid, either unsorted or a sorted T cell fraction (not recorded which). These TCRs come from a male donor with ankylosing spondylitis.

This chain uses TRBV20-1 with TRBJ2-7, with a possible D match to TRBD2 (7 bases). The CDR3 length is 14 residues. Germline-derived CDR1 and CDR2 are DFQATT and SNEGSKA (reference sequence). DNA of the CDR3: TGCACCCCTCACTCCCCGGGGGGCAGTTACGAGCAGTACTTC. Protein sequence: CTPHSPGGSYEQYF.

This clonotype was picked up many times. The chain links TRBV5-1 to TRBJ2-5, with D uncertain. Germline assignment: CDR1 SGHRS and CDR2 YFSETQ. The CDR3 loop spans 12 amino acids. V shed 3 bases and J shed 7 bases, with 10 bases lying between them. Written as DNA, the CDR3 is TGCGCCAGCAGCTCAACCTGGGGGACCCAGTACTTC. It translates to CASSSTWGTQYF.

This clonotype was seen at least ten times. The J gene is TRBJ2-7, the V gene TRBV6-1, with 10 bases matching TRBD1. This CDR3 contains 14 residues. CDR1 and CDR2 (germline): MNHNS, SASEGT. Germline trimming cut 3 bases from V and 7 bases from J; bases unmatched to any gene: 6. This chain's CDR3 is CASSEGTGVLEQYF. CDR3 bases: TGTGCCAGCAGTGAGGGGACAGGGGTCCTTGAGCAGTACTTC.

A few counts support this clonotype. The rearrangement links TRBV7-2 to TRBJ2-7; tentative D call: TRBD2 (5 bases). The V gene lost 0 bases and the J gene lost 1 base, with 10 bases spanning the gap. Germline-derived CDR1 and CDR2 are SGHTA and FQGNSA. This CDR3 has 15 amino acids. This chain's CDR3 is CASSLAGVGSYEQYF. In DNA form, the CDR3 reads TGTGCCAGCAGCTTAGCGGGAGTGGGGTCCTACGAGCAGTACTTC. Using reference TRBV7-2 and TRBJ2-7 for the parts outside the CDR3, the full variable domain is GAGVSQSPSNKVTEKGKDVELRCDPISGHTALYWYRQSLGQGLEFLIYFQGNSAPDKSGLPSDRFSAERTGGSVSTLTIQRTQQEDSAVYLCASSLAGVGSYEQYFGPGTRLTVT.

CDR3 sequence reads: CSASGDYNLARTYEQYF. The CDR3 region has the DNA TGCAGTGCTAGTGGGGACTACAACTTAGCCAGGACCTACGAGCAGTACTTC. The chain uses TRBV20-1 and TRBJ2-7; 7 nucleotides align to TRBD2. Trimming at V came to 3 bases and at J to 2 bases, leaving 16 bases not matched to a gene. Germline V lookup: CDR1 DFQATT, CDR2 SNEGSKA (reference sequence). The CDR3 length is 17 residues.

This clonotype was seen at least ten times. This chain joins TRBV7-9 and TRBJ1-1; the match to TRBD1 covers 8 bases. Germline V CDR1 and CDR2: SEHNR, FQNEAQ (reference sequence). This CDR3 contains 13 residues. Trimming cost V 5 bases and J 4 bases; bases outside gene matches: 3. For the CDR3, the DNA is TGTGCCAGCAGCCCAGGGGGCATCACTGAAGCTTTCTTT. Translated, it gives CASSPGGITEAFF.

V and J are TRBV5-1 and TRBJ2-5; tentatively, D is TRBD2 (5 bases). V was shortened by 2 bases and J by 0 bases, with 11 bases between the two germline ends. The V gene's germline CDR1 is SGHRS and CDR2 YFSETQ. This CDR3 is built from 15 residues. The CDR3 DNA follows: TGCGCCAGCAGCTTCAGTGGAGGACACCAAGAGACCCAGTACTTC. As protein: CASSFSGGHQETQYF.

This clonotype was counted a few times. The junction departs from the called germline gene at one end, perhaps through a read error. The CDR3 sequence: CASSLHRHFYF. The DNA for the CDR3 is TGTGCCAGCAGTTTACACCGACATTTTTACTTT. The genes are TRBV12-3 or TRBV12-4 and TRBJ1-1; no firm D call. The CDR3 length is 11 residues.

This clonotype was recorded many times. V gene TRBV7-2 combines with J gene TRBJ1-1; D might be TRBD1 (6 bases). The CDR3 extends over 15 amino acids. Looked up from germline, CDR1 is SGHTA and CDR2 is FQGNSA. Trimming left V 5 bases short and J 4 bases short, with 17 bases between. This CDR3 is CASSPWAGEGTEAFF. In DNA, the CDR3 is TGTGCCAGCAGCCCCTGGGCAGGGGAGGGCACTGAAGCTTTCTTT.

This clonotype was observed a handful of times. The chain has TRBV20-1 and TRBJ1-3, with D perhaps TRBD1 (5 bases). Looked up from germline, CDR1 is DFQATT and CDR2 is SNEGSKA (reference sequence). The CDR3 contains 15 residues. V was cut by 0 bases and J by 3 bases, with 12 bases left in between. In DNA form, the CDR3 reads TGCAGTGCTAGAGACGCCGGGACGTATGGAAACACCATATATTTT. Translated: CSARDAGTYGNTIYF.

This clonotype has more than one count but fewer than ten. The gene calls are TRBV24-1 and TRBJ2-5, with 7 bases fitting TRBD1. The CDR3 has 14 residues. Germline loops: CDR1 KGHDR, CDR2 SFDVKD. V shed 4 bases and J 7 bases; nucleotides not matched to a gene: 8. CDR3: CATSDLNRGPTQYF. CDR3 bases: TGTGCCACCAGTGACCTCAACAGGGGTCCGACCCAGTACTTC.

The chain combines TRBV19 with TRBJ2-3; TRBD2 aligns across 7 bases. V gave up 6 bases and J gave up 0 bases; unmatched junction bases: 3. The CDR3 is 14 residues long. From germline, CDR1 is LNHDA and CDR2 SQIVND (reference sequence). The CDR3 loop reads CASRQGLSTDTQYF. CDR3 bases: TGTGCCAGTAGGCAGGGACTAAGCACAGATACGCAGTATTTT.

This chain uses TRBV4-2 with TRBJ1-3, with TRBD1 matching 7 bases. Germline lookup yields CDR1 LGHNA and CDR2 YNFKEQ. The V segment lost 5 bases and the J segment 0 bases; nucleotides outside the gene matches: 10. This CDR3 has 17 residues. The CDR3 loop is CASSSQGGVRSGNTIYF. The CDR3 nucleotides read TGTGCCAGCAGCTCCCAGGGGGGAGTCCGCTCTGGAAACACCATATATTTT.

The CDR3 DNA sequence: TGTGCCAGCAGCTGGGGGGGTGTGAAGAACACTGAAGCTTTCTTT. As protein: CASSWGGVKNTEAFF. The rearrangement joins TRBV7-9 to TRBJ1-1; possibly TRBD1 for D (5 bases). The CDR3 sequence is 15 residues long. The germline V and J ends were trimmed by 4 bases and 1 base, with 13 bases remaining between them. Germline CDR1 and CDR2: SEHNR and FQNEAQ (reference sequence).

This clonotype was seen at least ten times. The CDR3 coding sequence is TGTGCCAGCACTCGGCGGGTAAACACTGAAGCTTTCTTT. Encoded protein: CASTRRVNTEAFF. This chain links TRBV12-3 or TRBV12-4 with TRBJ1-1; no clear D. CDR3 length equals 13 residues. The germline V and J ends were trimmed by 7 bases and 2 bases, with 11 bases remaining between them.

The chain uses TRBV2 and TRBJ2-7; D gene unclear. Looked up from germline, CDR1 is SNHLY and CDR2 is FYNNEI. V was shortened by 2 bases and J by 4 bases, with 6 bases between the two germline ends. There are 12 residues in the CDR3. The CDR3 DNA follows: TGTGCCAGCAGTGAATCTGAGTACGAGCAGTACTTC. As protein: CASSESEYEQYF.

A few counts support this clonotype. CDR3 DNA: TGTGCCAGCAGCCCGGACAGTAACTCCTACGAGCAGTACTTC. This gives the protein CASSPDSNSYEQYF. J is TRBJ2-7 and V is TRBV7-2; D possibly corresponds to TRBD1 (6 bases). Germline loops: CDR1 SGHTA, CDR2 FQGNSA. There are 14 residues in the CDR3. V was clipped by 5 bases and J by 0 bases, with 11 bases between them. Together with reference TRBV7-2 and TRBJ2-7, the CDR3 gives the full variable domain: GAGVSQSPSNKVTEKGKDVELRCDPISGHTALYWYRQSLGQGLEFLIYFQGNSAPDKSGLPSDRFSAERTGGSVSTLTIQRTQQEDSAVYLCASSPDSNSYEQYFGPGTRLTVT.

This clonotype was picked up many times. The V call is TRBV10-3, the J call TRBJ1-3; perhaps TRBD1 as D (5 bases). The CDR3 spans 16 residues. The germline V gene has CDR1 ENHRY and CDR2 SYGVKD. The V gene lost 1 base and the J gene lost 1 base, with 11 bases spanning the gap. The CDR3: CAISEYLTESGNTIYF. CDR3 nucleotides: TGTGCCATCAGTGAGTACCTGACAGAATCTGGAAACACCATATATTTT.